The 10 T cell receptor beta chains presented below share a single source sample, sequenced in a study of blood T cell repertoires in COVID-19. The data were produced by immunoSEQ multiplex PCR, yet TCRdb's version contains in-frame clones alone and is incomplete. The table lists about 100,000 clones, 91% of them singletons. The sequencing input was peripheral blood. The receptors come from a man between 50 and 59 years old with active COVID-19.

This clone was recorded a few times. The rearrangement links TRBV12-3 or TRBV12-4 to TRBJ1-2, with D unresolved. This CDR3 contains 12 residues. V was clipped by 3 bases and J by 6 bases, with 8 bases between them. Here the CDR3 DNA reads TGTGCCAGCAGTTTTTATCCAGATGGCTACACCTTC. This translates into CASSFYPDGYTF.

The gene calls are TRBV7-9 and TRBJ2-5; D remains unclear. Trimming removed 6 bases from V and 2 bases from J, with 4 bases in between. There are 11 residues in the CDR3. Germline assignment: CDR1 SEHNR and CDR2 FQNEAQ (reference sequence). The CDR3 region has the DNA TGTGCCAGCAGTTATCAAGAGACCCAGTACTTC. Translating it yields CASSYQETQYF. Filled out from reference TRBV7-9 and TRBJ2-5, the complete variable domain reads DTGVSQNPRHKITKRGQNVTFRCDPISEHNRLYWYRQTLGQGPEFLTYFQNEAQLEKSRLLSDRFSAERPKGSFSTLEIQRTEQGDSAMYLCASSYQETQYFGPGTRLLVL.

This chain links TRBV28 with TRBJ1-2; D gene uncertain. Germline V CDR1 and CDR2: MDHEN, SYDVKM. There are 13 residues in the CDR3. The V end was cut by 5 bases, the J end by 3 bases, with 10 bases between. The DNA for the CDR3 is TGTGCCAGCAGTGCCCCAGGTGACTATGGCTACACCTTC. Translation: CASSAPGDYGYTF.

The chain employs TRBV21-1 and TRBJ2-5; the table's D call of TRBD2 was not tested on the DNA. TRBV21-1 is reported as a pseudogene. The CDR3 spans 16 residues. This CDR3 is CASSGLAGGPQETQYF. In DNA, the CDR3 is TGTGCCAGCAGCGGGCTAGCGGGAGGCCCGCAAGAGACCCAGTACTTC.

For the CDR3, the DNA is TGTGCCAGCAGACCAAGGGGAAGCAATCAGCCCCAGCATTTT. Its protein is CASRPRGSNQPQHF. The chain recombines TRBV6-5 with TRBJ1-5, with D perhaps TRBD1 (5 bases). With 6 bases removed from V and 1 base from J, the gap between germline ends came to 10 bases. CDR1 is MNHEY and CDR2 is SVGAGI in the germline V gene. The CDR3 runs 14 residues.

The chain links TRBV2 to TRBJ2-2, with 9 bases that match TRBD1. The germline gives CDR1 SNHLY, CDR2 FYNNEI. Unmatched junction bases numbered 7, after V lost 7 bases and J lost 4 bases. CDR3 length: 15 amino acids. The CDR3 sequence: CASTKGQGITGELFF. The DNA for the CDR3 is TGTGCCAGCACGAAGGGACAGGGCATCACCGGGGAGCTGTTTTTT.

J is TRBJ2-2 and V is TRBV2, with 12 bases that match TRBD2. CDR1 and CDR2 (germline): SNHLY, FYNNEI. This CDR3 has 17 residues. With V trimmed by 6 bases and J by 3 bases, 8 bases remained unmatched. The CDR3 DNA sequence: TGTGCCAGCAGAGATCTAGCGGGGGGGGTGTACACCGGGGAGCTGTTTTTT. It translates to CASRDLAGGVYTGELFF. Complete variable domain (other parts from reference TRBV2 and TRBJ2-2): EPEVTQTPSHQVTQMGQEVILRCVPISNHLYFYWYRQILGQKVEFLVSFYNNEISEKSEIFDDQFSVERPDGSNFTLKIRSTKLEDSAMYFCASRDLAGGVYTGELFFGEGSRLTVL.

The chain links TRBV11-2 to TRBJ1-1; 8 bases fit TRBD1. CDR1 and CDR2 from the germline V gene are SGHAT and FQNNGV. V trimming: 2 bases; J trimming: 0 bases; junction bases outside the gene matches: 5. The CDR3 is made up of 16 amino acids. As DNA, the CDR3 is TGTGCCAGCAGCTTAAGACAGGGGTTGATGAACACTGAAGCTTTCTTT. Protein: CASSLRQGLMNTEAFF. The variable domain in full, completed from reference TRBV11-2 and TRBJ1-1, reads EAGVAQSPRYKIIEKRQSVAFWCNPISGHATLYWYQQILGQGPKLLIQFQNNGVVDDSQLPKDRFSAERLKGVDSTLKIQPAKLEDSAVYLCASSLRQGLMNTEAFFGQGTRLTVV.

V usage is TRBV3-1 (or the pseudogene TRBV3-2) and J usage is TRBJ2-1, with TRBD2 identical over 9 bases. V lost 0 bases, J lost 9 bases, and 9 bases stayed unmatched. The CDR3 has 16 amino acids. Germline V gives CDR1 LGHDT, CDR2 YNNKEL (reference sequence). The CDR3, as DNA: TGTGCCAGCAGCCAAGAAAGGCTAGCGGGAAGGAGTGAGCAGTTCTTC. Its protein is CASSQERLAGRSEQFF.

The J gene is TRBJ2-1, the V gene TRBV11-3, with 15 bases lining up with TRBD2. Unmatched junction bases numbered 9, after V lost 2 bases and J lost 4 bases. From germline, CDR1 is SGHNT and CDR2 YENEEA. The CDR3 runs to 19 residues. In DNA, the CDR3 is TGTGCCAGCAGCTTAAAACTCTCCGGGACTAGCGGGGGGTACAATGAGCAGTTCTTC. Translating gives CASSLKLSGTSGGYNEQFF.